This section outlines one T cell receptor (beta chain) sequence together with its context. The table lists this clonotype with many counts. Its antigen remains unidentified. One base away there is no much larger clone; base qualities are not given. According to the germline V gene, CDR1 reads MNHNS and CDR2 reads SASEGT. Its CDR3 holds 15 amino acids, cysteine through phenylalanine. CDR3 DNA only is kept here, 45 bases in frame from base 1. Trimming takes 4 bases off V and 5 bases off J; junction bases not matched to a gene: 8. These data come from a study of T cells in Graves' hyperthyroidism and ophthalmopathy (dated by TCRdb to 2018 to 2020). About the study as a whole: Peripheral blood samples were taken at the time of initial diagnosis, prior to any treatment. A discovery cohort of 95 to 100 patients, roughly 45 with Graves' ophthalmopathy and approximately 60 with stable Graves' hyperthyroidism, was used to find distinguishing TCR V-J signatures. Whether ophthalmopathy could be predicted prospectively was tested in an independent validation cohort made up of fewer than 20 hyperthyroidism patients plus 17 patients who later progressed to ophthalmopathy. For training and testing, the 100 or so patients in the discovery cohort were randomly divided in a 7:3 ratio. Thyroid tissue and blood T-cell repertoires from roughly 6 Graves' hyperthyroidism patients were also compared in the study. Once sampling was done, hyperthyroidism patients were given methimazole at a starting dose of 30 mg daily, whereas ophthalmopathy patients were given high-dose intravenous methylprednisolone. The paper describes TCR Vbeta CDR3 sequencing of 140 or so peripheral blood samples, made up of 40 to 45 ophthalmopathy patients, around 78 hyperthyroidism patients and roughly 17 progressor patients. What the study reported, not specific to this receptor: Most expanded thyroid clonotypes (frequency above 0.001) were also detected in blood, a finding suggesting that blood repertoires may reflect thyroid immune responses. Sample size was not statistically predetermined, and blinding of investigators to group allocation was not performed. A 13 V-J signature model separated ophthalmopathy from stable hyperthyroidism, with roughly 88% sensitivity and roughly 82% specificity in cross-validation and 80%/75% in testing. In validation, the model predicted progression to ophthalmopathy with roughly 66% sensitivity and roughly 72% specificity, a median of around 6.6 months before onset.

The TCR beta CDR3 regions were amplified from the RNA transcripts. For the first round of RT-PCR on the TCR CDR3, the HTBI primer set was used together with the Qiagen OneStep RT-PCR kit. A second multiplex PCR round built the libraries, followed by size selection and purification. Paired-end sequencing of the libraries was performed with 100 bp reads on an Illumina HiSeq2000. On the authors' methods: Raw data were processed with SOAPnuke, discarding reads with adapters, uncalled bases, mean Phred below 15, or no exact constant-primer or identifier match. COPE v1.2.5 was used to merge the high-quality paired reads, and each unique nucleotide sequence was defined as a clonotype. MiTCR v1.1 was used to align the clonotypes against IMGT TRBV, TRBD and TRBJ reference segments. Only V-J combinations with frequency above 0.0001, covering approximately 99% of repertoires, were analysed. A TCS score was defined as the ratio of F50 (clonal expansion) to E x V (chaos), with BLOSUM62-based TCRdist applied between CDR3 peptides within each V-J. Welch's t-statistics and random forest reduced some 510 V-J features to 13, which were used in a naive Bayes classifier (R e1071). The public reads were run again by TCRdb, first through fastp at Q25 and then through MiXCR, and only productive beta chains were kept. Duplicate CDR3 protein sequences are folded into a single record with the most common DNA and genes. Clone size and V and J calls follow TCRdb, not the original study. Across this sample there are 250,000 or so distinct CDR3 sequences, with roughly 15% seen only once. The ten largest clones capture around 28% of the sample.

In the ophthalmopathy patients, disease was moderately to severely active, with a Clinical Activity Score of 3 or more, a NOSPECS grade of 4 or more, and a duration of less than 3 months. Any patient with an uncontrolled infection, another autoimmune disease, pregnancy or lactation was excluded. Diagnoses relied on clinical symptoms, serum thyroxine and TRAb, thyroid ultrasound and orbital computed tomography. PBMCs were isolated from about 9.2 ml of fresh peripheral blood by Ficoll-Paque density gradient centrifugation. Trizol reagent was used to extract total RNA, and RNA quality was then checked on an Agilent 2100 Bioanalyzer.

The receptor's source is a woman aged 18-29 years with Graves' ophthalmopathy. The sequence is built from TRBV6-1 and TRBJ2-1; 7 bases in between match TRBD1. Sequenced material: blood. The CDR3 here reads CASSAWTGRHNEQFF. The sequence in DNA is TGTGCCAGCAGTGCCTGGACAGGCCGACACAATGAGCAGTTCTTC.